The 8 T cell receptor beta chains below come from one sample, sequenced in a study of shared clonotypes between healthy human individuals. Sequencing was performed with immunoSEQ multiplex PCR; in TCRdb, only in-frame clones are kept and a portion is missing. The sample holds about 1 million clones; about 75% are singletons and the top ten take approximately 1.5%. Sequencing input: memory CD4+ T cells sorted from blood. Subset defined: CD45RA-negative fraction. These receptors were taken from a man aged 18 to 29 in good health.

This chain connects TRBV5-1 to TRBJ2-7; the D call may be TRBD1 or TRBD2 (7 bases each). Germline V gene sequence: CDR1 SGHRS, CDR2 YFSETQ. V dropped 3 bases and J dropped 3 bases, with 13 bases sitting between them. This CDR3 has 14 amino acids. CDR3 DNA sequence: TGCGCCAGCAGCTCCCAGGGGGAGGGCTACGAGCAGTACTTC. Its translation: CASSSQGEGYEQYF.

The genes are TRBV29-1 and TRBJ2-2; 8 bases fit TRBD1. The CDR3 sequence is 13 residues long. Germline V gene sequence: CDR1 SQVTM, CDR2 ANQGSEA. V dropped 6 bases and J dropped 4; count of bases not matched to a gene: 4. The CDR3 reads CSVGGQGTGELFF. The CDR3 DNA reads as TGCAGCGTCGGCGGACAGGGCACCGGGGAGCTGTTTTTT.

This rearrangement joins TRBV11-2 to TRBJ1-2, with 8 bases lining up with TRBD1. CDR1 SGHAT and CDR2 FQNNGV come from the germline V gene. The CDR3 has 13 amino acids. The junction had 3 bases not matched to a gene; V was cut back by 5 bases and J by 4 bases. The CDR3 protein is CASSRQGFYGYTF. CDR3 nucleotides: TGTGCCAGCAGCCGACAGGGGTTCTATGGCTACACCTTC. The variable domain in full, completed from reference TRBV11-2 and TRBJ1-2, reads EAGVAQSPRYKIIEKRQSVAFWCNPISGHATLYWYQQILGQGPKLLIQFQNNGVVDDSQLPKDRFSAERLKGVDSTLKIQPAKLEDSAVYLCASSRQGFYGYTFGSGTRLTVV.

This clone was detected once. The rearrangement links TRBV9 to TRBJ2-7; D gene unclear. With 3 bases removed from V and 3 bases from J, the gap between germline ends came to 7 bases. In germline, CDR1 is SGDLS, CDR2 YYNGEE. The CDR3 totals 12 residues. CDR3 residues: CASSGWGYEQYF. CDR3 nucleotide sequence: TGTGCCAGCAGCGGATGGGGCTACGAGCAGTACTTC.

The J gene is TRBJ2-3, the V gene TRBV10-3, with a tentative D call TRBD2 (6 bases). The V gene's germline CDR1 is ENHRY and CDR2 SYGVKD. This CDR3 contains 16 residues. V lost 5 bases to trimming and J lost 4 bases, with 19 bases between them. This CDR3 is CAISPSGTLMADTQYF. CDR3 bases: TGTGCCATCAGTCCGTCCGGGACTCTCATGGCAGATACGCAGTATTTT.

The chain has TRBV4-3 and TRBJ1-3; no reliable D call. Trimming shortened V by 1 base and J by 2 bases, and 12 bases separated the two germline ends. Germline CDR1 is LGHNA and CDR2 is YSLEER. CDR3 length equals 16 residues. CDR3 loop: CASSQVLGNAGNTIYF. The CDR3 bases are TGCGCCAGCAGCCAAGTCCTCGGAAATGCTGGAAACACCATATATTTT.

The chain employs TRBV6-5 and TRBJ2-5; 7 bases agree with TRBD1. This CDR3 has 15 residues. From germline, CDR1 is MNHEY and CDR2 SVGAGI. J lost 0 bases, V lost 2 bases, and 3 bases had no gene match. This CDR3 reads CASSYQTGNQETQYF. The CDR3 bases are TGTGCCAGCAGTTACCAGACAGGGAACCAAGAGACCCAGTACTTC.

The J gene is TRBJ1-6, the V gene TRBV6-5; D is possibly TRBD1 (5 bases). The germline V gene encodes CDR1 MNHEY and CDR2 SVGAGI. The V gene lost 2 bases and the J gene lost 7 bases, with 12 bases spanning the gap. This CDR3 region has 15 residues. This CDR3 reads CASSYGGDVNSPLHF. The CDR3, as DNA: TGTGCCAGCAGTTACGGGGGGGACGTAAATTCACCCCTCCACTTT.